These 28 T cell receptor beta chains came from one sample sequenced in a study of vaccination effects on CD4 cells after COVID-19. Assay used: immunoSEQ multiplex PCR; TCRdb lists only in-frame clones, some missing. The table records around 63,000 clones, roughly 75% of them present only once. Within the ViraFEST assay, antigen-specific CD4+ T cells underwent expansion with viral peptide pools prior to sequencing. Following 10 days of culture, CD4+ T cells were isolated. The healthy vaccine recipients, who had no prior SARS-CoV-2 infection, showed negative nucleocapsid antibodies. Which antigens these TCRs recognize remains unknown. The material was CD4+ T cells from PBMCs cultured with HCoV-OC43 spike peptides, obtained before COVID-19 vaccination. Subset meaning: HCoV-OC43 spike overlapping peptide pool stimulation. The receptor set was obtained from a human donor who received a COVID-19 vaccine.

The chain combines TRBV9 with TRBJ1-6; D possibly corresponds to TRBD1 (5 bases). The ends were cut back, 3 bases at V and 7 bases at J, with 8 bases in the middle. Germline CDR1 reads SGDLS; CDR2 reads YYNGEE. CDR3 length equals 13 residues. Here the CDR3 reads CASSAGTNSPLHF. Here the CDR3 DNA reads TGTGCCAGCAGCGCCGGGACGAATTCACCCCTCCACTTT.

This clone occurred a few times. The chain carries TRBV7-3 and TRBJ2-2, with a weak D call TRBD1 (6 bases). CDR1 and CDR2 (germline): SGHTA, FQGTGA. V lost 3 bases to trimming and J lost 8 bases, with 10 bases between them. CDR3 length: 13 residues. The CDR3 region is CASSFKGQGELFF. In DNA form, the CDR3 reads TGTGCCAGCAGCTTTAAAGGACAGGGGGAGCTGTTTTTT.

The gene calls are TRBV7-3 and TRBJ1-3, with D possibly matching TRBD1 (5 bases). V was cut by 5 bases and J by 2 bases, with 13 bases left in between. The CDR3 sequence is 15 residues long. Germline V CDR1 and CDR2: SGHTA, FQGTGA. The CDR3 sequence: CASSPGTAAGNTIYF. Here the CDR3 DNA reads TGTGCCAGCAGCCCCGGGACTGCCGCTGGAAACACCATATATTTT.

CDR3 protein: CASSLVQGREKLFF. For the CDR3, the DNA is TGTGCCAGCAGCTTAGTCCAGGGCCGGGAAAAACTGTTTTTT. The gene calls are TRBV7-8 and TRBJ1-4, with a possible D match to TRBD1 (5 bases). Germline loops: CDR1 SGHVS, CDR2 FQNEAQ. This CDR3 is 14 amino acids long. Trimming removed 1 base at V and 8 bases at J, with 11 bases between.

This clone was observed a few times. The chain has TRBV2 and TRBJ2-5, with 11 positions matching TRBD1. Germline V gene data show CDR1 as SNHLY and CDR2 as FYNNEI. The CDR3 totals 14 residues. J lost 5 bases, V lost 6 bases, and 5 bases had no gene match. As DNA, the CDR3 is TGTGCCAGCAGGCGGGACAGGGGGATCGAGACCCAGTACTTC. Protein sequence: CASRRDRGIETQYF.

The chain is built from TRBV6-6 and TRBJ2-1; D possibly corresponds to TRBD1 (5 bases). CDR1 MNHNY and CDR2 SVGAGI come from the germline V gene (reference sequence). Trimming took 7 bases from V and 2 from J, leaving 18 bases between them. The length of the CDR3 is 16 residues. In nucleotides, the CDR3 is TGTGCCAGCACTCCCGCCGGACAAGGGACCTACAATGAGCAGTTCTTC. Amino acid sequence: CASTPAGQGTYNEQFF.

The J gene is TRBJ1-2, the V gene TRBV6-5; 10 bases are a match to TRBD1. The J segment lost 6 bases and the V segment lost 6 bases, leaving 10 bases of the junction unmatched. CDR1 is MNHEY, CDR2 SVGAGI, per germline. The CDR3 loop spans 15 amino acids. CDR3 sequence (DNA): TGTGCCAGCAGAATAGGACAGGGGGTTATGAATGGCTACACCTTC. This sequence encodes CASRIGQGVMNGYTF.

The genes are TRBV6-6 and TRBJ1-5, with D possibly matching TRBD1 (5 bases). CDR1 is MNHNY and CDR2 is SVGAGI in the germline V gene (reference sequence). V was trimmed by 0 bases and J by 3 bases, leaving 6 bases between them. CDR3 length: 14 residues. The CDR3 sequence is CASSYSGVNQPQHF. The CDR3 coding sequence is TGTGCCAGCAGTTACTCGGGGGTCAATCAGCCCCAGCATTTT.

The chain has TRBV3-1 (or the pseudogene TRBV3-2) and TRBJ2-7; TRBD2 might be the D (6 bases). Trimming removed 1 base from V and 6 bases from J, with 10 bases in between. Germline CDR1 LGHDT, CDR2 YNNKEL (reference sequence). CDR3 length: 13 amino acids. The DNA of the CDR3 is TGTGCCAGCAGCCAAGGCGGGGCTGGCGAGCAGTACGTC. This gives the protein CASSQGGAGEQYV.

The chain carries TRBV6-5 and TRBJ1-1; TRBD1 might be the D (5 bases). The length of the CDR3 is 14 residues. V was cut by 11 bases and J by 0 bases, with 16 bases left in between. The germline CDR1 and CDR2 sequences are MNHEY and SVGAGI. The CDR3 here is CASIRDLMNTEAFF. CDR3 in DNA: TGTGCCTCCATCCGGGACCTCATGAACACTGAAGCTTTCTTT.

This clone turned up a few times. This chain connects TRBV4-3 to TRBJ1-2; TRBD1 matches 8 bases. CDR1 LGHNA and CDR2 YSLEER come from the germline V gene. The CDR3 runs 14 residues. V gave up 2 bases and J gave up 4 bases; unmatched junction bases: 3. The CDR3 sequence is CASSQQGASYGYTF. In nucleotides, the CDR3 is TGCGCCAGCAGCCAACAGGGGGCGAGCTATGGCTACACCTTC.

The chain combines TRBV19 with TRBJ2-6; D is undetermined. This CDR3 has 15 amino acids. Germline assignment: CDR1 LNHDA and CDR2 SQIVND (reference sequence). The ends were cut back, 7 bases at V and 0 bases at J, with 10 bases in the middle. The CDR3 here is CASKAGSSGANVLTF. For the CDR3, the DNA is TGTGCCAGTAAGGCAGGCAGCTCTGGGGCCAACGTCCTGACTTTC.

The gene calls are TRBV5-6 and TRBJ2-3; no definite D call. The CDR3 is 17 residues long. The germline V gene has CDR1 SGHDT and CDR2 YYEEEE. V dropped 2 bases and J dropped 1 base, with 17 bases sitting between them. CDR3 in amino acids: CASSFSGRWFGTDTQYF. In DNA, the CDR3 is TGTGCCAGCAGCTTTTCCGGGCGGTGGTTTGGCACAGATACGCAGTATTTT.

The rearrangement joins TRBV18 to TRBJ2-1; D ambiguous. The V end was cut by 4 bases, the J end by 4 bases, with 14 bases between. This CDR3 is 15 amino acids long. Germline CDR1 is KGHSH and CDR2 is LQKENI. The DNA of the CDR3 is TGTGCCAGCTCACTTCAAGGTGTCGGGTACAATGAGCAGTTCTTC. Residues: CASSLQGVGYNEQFF.

The CDR3: CASSHSGGGTGELFF. The CDR3 DNA sequence: TGTGCCAGCAGCCATAGCGGGGGAGGCACCGGGGAGCTGTTTTTT. This chain links TRBV3-1 (or the pseudogene TRBV3-2) with TRBJ2-2, with 9 nucleotides matching TRBD2. J was trimmed by 4 bases and V by 3 bases; bases with no gene match: 3. The length of the CDR3 is 15 residues. Germline-derived CDR1 and CDR2 are LGHDT and YNNKEL (reference sequence).

The sample holds one count of this clone. The chain combines TRBV7-7 with TRBJ2-5; D ambiguous. The CDR3 totals 13 residues. Trimming took off 5 bases at V and 2 bases at J, with 9 bases between the two ends. Germline V gene lookup returns CDR1 SSHAT and CDR2 FNYEAQ (reference sequence). This chain's CDR3 is CASSVIRQETQYF. The CDR3 DNA reads TGTGCCAGCAGCGTCATACGGCAAGAGACCCAGTACTTC. Supplemented by reference TRBV7-7 and TRBJ2-5, the full variable domain reads GAGVSQSPRYKVTKRGQDVTLRCDPISSHATLYWYQQALGQGPEFLTYFNYEAQPDKSGLPSDRFSAERPEGSISTLTIQRTEQRDSAMYRCASSVIRQETQYFGPGTRLLVL.

A few counts support this clone. V is TRBV28 and J is TRBJ1-2; no reliable D call. The germline gives CDR1 MDHEN, CDR2 SYDVKM. The length of the CDR3 is 14 residues. V was cut by 3 bases and J by 0 bases, with 8 bases left in between. The CDR3 bases are TGTGCCAGCAGTTTGCCAGGCTCTAACTATGGCTACACCTTC. Amino acid sequence: CASSLPGSNYGYTF.

The chain links TRBV6-6 to TRBJ2-2; no reliable D call. Trimming removed 4 bases at V and 2 bases at J, with 8 bases between. The germline V gene encodes CDR1 MNHNY and CDR2 SVGAGI (reference sequence). This CDR3 is built from 14 residues. DNA for the CDR3: TGTGCCAGCAGTTCGAACCTAAACACCGGGGAGCTGTTTTTT. Translation gives CASSSNLNTGELFF.

This clone was seen a handful of times. Within the sample, other DNA sequences also encode this same CDR3. The gene calls are TRBV5-1 and TRBJ1-1; D remains unclear. The V gene lost 1 base and the J gene lost 1 base, with 5 bases spanning the gap. This CDR3 has 13 residues. Germline assignment: CDR1 SGHRS and CDR2 YFSETQ. The CDR3 DNA follows: TGCGCCAGCAGCTTGACAGCGAACACTGAAGCTTTCTTT. Residues: CASSLTANTEAFF.

The chain couples TRBV9 to TRBJ1-1; D remains ambiguous. Germline values: CDR1 SGDLS, CDR2 YYNGEE. With 3 bases removed from V and 5 bases from J, the gap between germline ends came to 17 bases. The CDR3 totals 15 residues. The chain's CDR3 is CASSERLALGTEAFF. The CDR3 DNA reads as TGTGCCAGCAGCGAGCGCCTGGCTTTGGGAACTGAAGCTTTCTTT.

The V gene is TRBV10-3, the J gene TRBJ2-5, with TRBD2 matching over 11 bases. Germline CDR1 is ENHRY and CDR2 is SYGVKD. Trimming cost V 5 bases and J 5 bases; bases outside gene matches: 7. The CDR3 spans 15 residues. CDR3 nucleotide sequence: TGTGCCATCAGTAAATCTAGCGGGGGGTTTGAGACCCAGTACTTC. It specifies CAISKSSGGFETQYF.

This chain connects TRBV14 to TRBJ2-3; 9 bases fit TRBD2. The germline CDR1 and CDR2 sequences are SGHDN and FVKESK. Trimming removed 4 bases from V and 5 bases from J; junction bases left unmatched: 13. The length of the CDR3 is 17 residues. Here the CDR3 reads CASSPLGRGGQIDTQYF. CDR3 DNA sequence: TGTGCCAGCAGCCCCCTCGGGCGGGGGGGCCAAATAGATACGCAGTATTTT.

In regard to this clone: One end of the junction does not line up with germline, which may come from a read error. The chain has TRBV6-1 and TRBJ2-4; 10 bases align to TRBD1. Germline V gene sequence: CDR1 MNHNS, CDR2 SASEGT. The CDR3 consists of 16 residues. Written as DNA, the CDR3 is TGTGCCAGCAGTCAAGCTGGGACAGGGGTCGGCAACATTCAGTACTTC. Its protein is CASSQAGTGVGNIQYF.

This chain links TRBV5-1 with TRBJ1-5; D ambiguous. Germline CDR1 and CDR2: SGHRS and YFSETQ. This CDR3 region has 14 residues. V lost 4 bases and J lost 1, with 9 bases in between. The CDR3 DNA reads as TGCGCCAGCAGCGACGGGCTGAGCAATCAGCCCCAGCATTTT. It is translated as CASSDGLSNQPQHF. The full variable domain, with the rest looked up from reference TRBV5-1 and TRBJ1-5, is KAGVTQTPRYLIKTRGQQVTLSCSPISGHRSVSWYQQTPGQGLQFLFEYFSETQRNKGNFPGRFSGRQFSNSRSEMNVSTLELGDSALYLCASSDGLSNQPQHFGDGTRLSIL.

This clone was recorded only once. This chain uses TRBV2 with TRBJ1-2, with D tentatively TRBD1 (5 bases). Between the trimmed V and J ends, which lost 5 bases and 6 bases, there was a span of 22 bases. CDR3 length: 16 residues. The germline CDR1 and CDR2 sequences are SNHLY and FYNNEI. The CDR3 reads CASSTQGLAKGDGYTF. In DNA form, the CDR3 reads TGTGCCAGCAGTACCCAGGGACTCGCGAAAGGCGATGGCTACACCTTC. The whole variable domain, remainder taken from reference TRBV2 and TRBJ1-2, is EPEVTQTPSHQVTQMGQEVILRCVPISNHLYFYWYRQILGQKVEFLVSFYNNEISEKSEIFDDQFSVERPDGSNFTLKIRSTKLEDSAMYFCASSTQGLAKGDGYTFGSGTRLTVV.

V usage is TRBV4-1 and J usage is TRBJ2-5; 10 bases align to TRBD2. The ends lost 0 bases at V and 4 bases at J; junction bases unmatched: 8. Germline lookup yields CDR1 MGHRA and CDR2 YSYEKL. The CDR3 is 17 amino acids. The CDR3 sequence: CASSQDQRSGGLETQYF. As DNA, the CDR3 is TGCGCCAGCAGCCAAGATCAGCGTAGCGGGGGGTTAGAGACCCAGTACTTC.

The rearrangement joins TRBV5-1 to TRBJ2-3, with a tentative D call TRBD2 (6 bases). Germline-derived CDR1 and CDR2 are SGHRS and YFSETQ. This CDR3 is built from 13 residues. The V end was cut by 0 bases, the J end by 6 bases, with 8 bases between. Here the CDR3 reads CASSLAGEDTQYF. In nucleotides, the CDR3 is TGCGCCAGCAGCTTGGCGGGGGAGGATACGCAGTATTTT.

The V gene is TRBV6-2 or TRBV6-3, the J gene TRBJ2-7; tentative D call: TRBD1 (5 bases). The CDR3 runs to 15 residues. Germline V gives CDR1 MNHEY, CDR2 SVGEGT. Deletions cut 0 bases from V and 0 bases from J, with 9 bases between. The CDR3 DNA reads as TGTGCCAGCAGTTACTCGGACACAAGCTCCTACGAGCAGTACGTC. Translating it yields CASSYSDTSSYEQYV.